This is a list of T cell receptor beta chains from one sample in a study of T cell responses to AZD1222 COVID-19 vaccine. Libraries were prepared by immunoSEQ multiplex PCR; TCRdb keeps only in-frame clonotypes and omits some of them. The profile shows some 49,000 clones, around nine tenths of them singletons. This specimen consisted of peripheral blood, obtained 28 days after the second AZD1222 dose. The receptor source for this set is an adult who received the AZD1222 COVID-19 vaccine. CDR3s leave out the opening cysteine and the closing phenylalanine or tryptophan.

V	length	CDR3
TRBV19	12	ASSEWGRGHGYT
TRBV29-1	11	SVEVGEGTEAF
TRBV5-4	13	ASSLEVETLGEQF
TRBV27	12	ASSERGRDNEQF
TRBV5-4	12	ASSFLWDYNEQF
TRBV5-1	15	ASSLGLAAAFADTQY
TRBV5-8	14	ASSLVGSSYNSPLH
TRBV11-2	15	ASSPPLGRTNTDTQY
TRBV29-1	11	SVVAAISYEQY
TRBV19	13	ASSPWSGASYEQY
TRBV5-1	12	ASSLEQPRGTQY
TRBV27	12	ASSFPTLGGEQF
TRBV27	9	ASADSYEQY
TRBV9	10	ASSADRGELF
TRBV13	13	ASSPLAGVQDEQF
TRBV12-3/TRBV12-4	9	ASSRVDEQY
TRBV28	14	ASSLWWGNSNQPQH
TRBV19	15	ASSIETSPLLPYGYT
TRBV5-4	14	ASSPEVVGHYNEQF
TRBV11-3	13	ASSLAGGPTDEQF
TRBV7-9	13	ASSLVAGHTGELF
TRBV10-3	12	AISVQGGNTEAF
TRBV5-1	11	ASSLQGNYGYT
TRBV10-3	13	AISEGGTGNQPQH
TRBV9	12	ASSGGTTYNEQF
TRBV7-9	12	ASSLAGLGHEQF
TRBV5-1	11	ASSLAGTQGYT
TRBV7-6	13	ASSSLSTTGNTIY
TRBV11-2	11	ASNTAGGHEQY
TRBV5-1	11	ARSTGGLTEAF
TRBV7-8	10	ASSRPENIQY
TRBV5-1	15	ASSGTGQPDQVYGYT
TRBV24-1	14	ATSDTRQDLQETQY
TRBV23-1	10	VDQGNDQPQH
TRBV5-1	12	ASSPGQGTQPQH
TRBV4-3	12	ASSQLVSNTEAF
TRBV28	13	ASSPGRMSNQPQH
TRBV9	13	ASSPGALRQETQY
TRBV4-1	11	ASSQVSMDTQY
TRBV6-1	15	ASSEGGTAGPNSPLH
TRBV4-2	14	ASSQDGGGRAYEQY
TRBV27	14	ASSPSAGEDTGELF
TRBV7-2	13	ASSLGLDSNQPQH
TRBV6-5	11	ASLSSAGSEQF
TRBV7-2	13	ASSLGRASGNQAV
TRBV5-1	13	ASSLGTANTGELF
TRBV7-9	16	ASSFQRTGSSGANVLT
TRBV9	12	ASSVGWMEDTQY
TRBV18	13	ASSPRAASADEQY
TRBV6-5	10	ATSLAYYGYT
TRBV5-6	16	ASSPGKTSGSYQETQY
TRBV10-3	11	ATPGQHDYEQY